The rows below give T cell receptor beta chains drawn from one sample of a study of T cell repertoires in cytomegalovirus infection. These receptors have no identified antigens. Via MiXCR, TCRdb re-called the reads, giving one row per CDR3 protein. The sample has more than 90,000 distinct CDR3 sequences, 10% seen once; the top ten hold roughly 31%. The sample taken for sequencing was PBMCs, sequenced either directly or after in vitro stimulation (not recorded which). Source of these receptors: a human donor in good health (CMV status not recorded). Some clones in this sample may be carry-over from other donors' samples. Each CDR3 is given with its conserved first and last residue. The D gene is left open where the match is weak. Part of the rows lack a size; the others show once, few, many or a class for expanded clones.

>TRBJ2-5|TRBV28|TRBD2|.
TGTGCCAGTAGTTTAGCGGGATCGGAGACCCAGTACTTC
CASSLAGSETQYF
>TRBJ1-1|TRBV7-4|.|.
TGTGCCAGCAGCTTATTTATCTTTAGGGAAGCTTTCTTT
CASSLFIFREAFF
>TRBJ1-1|TRBV7-9|TRBD1|few
TGTGCCAGCAGCTTAGACAGGGGCGTCACTGAAGCTTTCTTT
CASSLDRGVTEAFF
>TRBJ2-5|TRBV28|.|few
TGTGCCGGACAAAAAGGCAACCAAGAGACCCAGTACTTC
CAGQKGNQETQYF
>TRBJ2-3|TRBV10-2|.|.
TGCGCCAGCAGGCTACGACAAGACGGGACGGATACGCAGTATTTT
CASRLRQDGTDTQYF
>TRBJ2-2|TRBV12-3/TRBV12-4|.|many
TGTGCCACCCCTACCGGGACAATGAACACCGGGGAGCTGTTTTTT
CATPTGTMNTGELFF
>TRBJ2-3|TRBV6-5|TRBD2|few
TGTGCCACCAGGGGACTAGCGGGAGTTGCAGATACGCAGTATTTT
CATRGLAGVADTQYF
>TRBJ2-1|TRBV28|TRBD1|few
TGTGCCAGCAGTTTTCGAGCCGGGACAGGGAGTTTCAATGAGCAGTTCTTC
CASSFRAGTGSFNEQFF
>TRBJ2-2|TRBV28|TRBD2|many
TGTGCCAGCAGCTTACCGGGACTAGCGGGCGGGGAGCTGTTTTTT
CASSLPGLAGGELFF
>TRBJ2-3|TRBV20-1|.|.
TGCAGTGCTAGAGGGAGCACAGATACGCAGTATTTT
CSARGSTDTQYF
>TRBJ2-1|TRBV7-8|TRBD2|few
TGTGCCAGCAGCCTAACTAGCGGGAGAAATGAGCAGTTCTTC
CASSLTSGRNEQFF
>TRBJ1-1|TRBV2|.|.
TGTGCCAGCAGTGAAGCGCTTCATTGGCAGGGGCAGAACACTGAAGCTTTCTTT
CASSEALHWQGQNTEAFF
>TRBJ1-4|TRBV6-5|TRBD1|many
TGTGCCAGCAGTTACACCAGGGGGCTAGGTAATGAAAAACTGTTTTTT
CASSYTRGLGNEKLFF
>TRBJ2-7|TRBV28|TRBD1|many
TGTGCCAGCAGTTCGGGACAGGGGACCGAGCAGTACTTC
CASSSGQGTEQYF
>TRBJ2-7|TRBV4-3|.|many
TGCGCCAGCAGCCAAGATGCGCAGGCAGCCTACGAGCAGTACTTC
CASSQDAQAAYEQYF
>TRBJ2-3|TRBV7-2|TRBD2|few
TGTGCCAGCAGCTTGACTAGCGGGCTCTTCGATACGCAGTATTTT
CASSLTSGLFDTQYF